A single sample gave rise to the 4 T cell receptor beta chains below, sequenced in a study of blood T cell repertoires in COVID-19. Generated by immunoSEQ multiplex PCR, the TCRdb table keeps only in-frame clones and is missing some. The sample has 250,000 to 350,000 clones, under 95% seen once. Sequencing used PBMCs or T cells enriched from blood (not recorded which). The receptor source for this set is a man in his 60s who had recovered from COVID-19.

The V call is TRBV29-1, the J call TRBJ2-1, with no clear D. Germline-derived CDR1 and CDR2 are SQVTM and ANQGSEA. Trimming took 7 bases from V and 0 from J, leaving 10 bases between them. There are 13 residues in the CDR3. The CDR3 is CSGSPSSYNEQFF. The CDR3 bases are TGCAGCGGATCGCCGAGCTCCTACAATGAGCAGTTCTTC.

The CDR3 DNA follows: TGCGCCAGCAGCTTGGTCAGCGGGAGCCCCAACGAGCAGTACTTC. This encodes CASSLVSGSPNEQYF. V usage is TRBV5-1 and J usage is TRBJ2-7; TRBD2 aligns across 8 bases. After removal of 0 bases from V and 5 bases from J, the junction contained 7 bases not matched to a gene. CDR1 and CDR2 from the germline V gene are SGHRS and YFSETQ. The CDR3 sequence is 15 residues long.

This chain links TRBV7-3 with TRBJ2-2, with 11 positions matching TRBD1. The V gene end was trimmed by 4 bases and the J gene end by 5 bases; junction bases not matched to a gene: 3. This CDR3 has 15 amino acids. Looked up from germline, CDR1 is SGHTA and CDR2 is FQGTGA. The CDR3 spells CASSSGQGATGELFF. The CDR3 DNA reads as TGTGCCAGCAGCTCAGGACAGGGGGCGACCGGGGAGCTGTTTTTT.

This CDR3 is CASSTPGQGNYGYTF. For the CDR3, the DNA is TGTGCCAGCAGTACCCCAGGACAGGGGAACTATGGCTACACCTTC. The V gene is TRBV6-5, the J gene TRBJ1-2, with 9 bases that match TRBD1. Germline V gene data show CDR1 as MNHEY and CDR2 as SVGAGI. V lost 5 bases to trimming and J lost 2 bases; unmatched junction nucleotides: 6. This CDR3 has 15 amino acids.